The source of this TCR beta chain is a study of blood T cell repertoires in COVID-19 (dated by TCRdb to the early 2020s). Looking at the study overall: Collaborator samples came from the United States, Italy and Spain and covered acute and convalescent phases of COVID-19. The prospective study material was composed of cDNA or gDNA derived from T cells, B-cell-depleted T cells, or PBMCs. The sample metadata nearly always contained a de-identified subject ID, COVID-19 status, age in years and sex. Subjects who had been exposed to COVID-19, were actively infected with it, or had recovered from it provided the deeply sampled blood TCRbeta repertoires that made up the dataset. The samples were drawn from the first 160 participants of the ongoing ImmuneRACE study and from 1,254 subjects provided by 6 global collaborators. Where available, HLA class I and class II types were obtained from metadata supplied by the sample provider rather than from assay-based typing. The repertoires were released in a freely available public database intended as a resource for research on the immune response to SARS-CoV-2. Findings and caveats that apply to the study as a whole: The quantity of clinical and demographic metadata differed by source and by participant and was supplied without curation.

Collaborating institutions collected whole blood in K2EDTA tubes following their own protocols. For TCRbeta analysis, collaborator samples were shipped as frozen whole blood, as isolated PBMCs, or as DNA extracted from either sample type. TCRbeta CDR3 regions were amplified from genomic DNA by means of the immunoSEQ Assay, a bias-controlled multiplex PCR. From the authors' description of their analysis: Nucleated cell counts per sample were estimated from amplification of reference gene primers within the assay. Sequence reads were collapsed and filtered to measure the absolute abundance of every unique TCRbeta CDR3 rearrangement. For each sample, productive Simpson clonality was calculated as the square root of Simpson's diversity index across productive rearrangements. This is the immuneACCESS table as TCRdb keeps it, with only in-frame sequences that have V and J called. A part of the clones is gone; compared with another copy, unresolved V genes explain less than half, and the rest is unexplained. V, J and clone size are those of that table, while D and trimming were read from the DNA. The sample includes more than 60,000 clones, with about 92% observed a single time. Roughly 15% of the sample goes to the ten largest clones.

In regard to this clone: Its antigen remains undetermined. Nothing much larger sits one base from this clone, and base qualities are not available.

The CDR3 runs 13 amino acids, cysteine and phenylalanine included. The sequence is cut down to CDR3 DNA, 39 bases in frame from base 1. The sample was peripheral blood. This chain joins TRBV21-1 to TRBJ1-1. TRBV21-1 is marked as a pseudogene. This clonotype was obtained from a woman of 80 years or more with active or convalescent COVID-19. The CDR3 corresponds to CASSSHGDTEAFF. The bases are TGTGCCAGCAGTTCCCACGGTGACACTGAAGCTTTCTTT.